This paragraph reports one TCR beta chain. This clone was counted a single time. The antigen this receptor binds is unknown. No quality values exist for individual bases; no much larger clone is one base distant. This sample was included in a study of blood T cell repertoires in COVID-19 (TCRdb year 2020). Study-wide context: The collaborator samples originated in the United States, Italy and Spain and spanned the acute and convalescent phases of COVID-19. The material from the prospective study consisted of cDNA or gDNA derived from T cells, B-cell-depleted T cells, or PBMCs. Deeply sampled blood TCRbeta repertoires from subjects exposed to, actively infected with, or recovered from COVID-19 were included in the dataset. The repertoires were released in a freely available public database intended as a resource for research on the immune response to SARS-CoV-2. The samples were drawn from two sources: the first 160 participants of the ongoing ImmuneRACE study, and some 1,300 subjects contributed by 6 global collaborators. Nearly every sample came with metadata listing a de-identified subject ID, COVID-19 status, age in years and sex. Where available, HLA class I and class II types were taken from metadata supplied by the sample provider and were not determined by assay-based typing. Summary of the overall study and its limitations: How much clinical and demographic metadata was included differed by source and by participant, and the metadata was provided uncurated.

TCRbeta CDR3 regions were amplified from genomic DNA by means of the immunoSEQ Assay, a bias-controlled multiplex PCR. Under the source paper's analysis protocol: Nucleated cell counts per sample were estimated from amplification of reference gene primers within the assay. To quantify the absolute abundance of each unique TCRbeta CDR3 rearrangement, sequence reads were collapsed and filtered. Productive Simpson clonality was computed per sample as the square root of Simpson's diversity index over productive rearrangements. Sourced from immuneACCESS, this table was stored by TCRdb with only in-frame sequences that have V and J called. A share of the clones is absent; for the studies checked, an unresolved V gene accounts for under half, and the remainder has no known explanation. V, J and clone size are those of that table, while D and trimming were read from the DNA. Here the sample has approximately 110,000 clones; more than 75% occur a single time. Roughly 1.4% of the sample lies in the top ten.

Each collaborating institution followed its own protocols to collect whole blood in K2EDTA tubes. Collaborator samples were shipped for TCRbeta analysis as frozen whole blood, isolated PBMCs, or DNA extracted from either sample type. Sequenced: peripheral blood. The TCR originated in a man between 40 and 49 years old with acute or convalescent COVID-19.

The CDR3 has the sequence CASSTEEGQNSRVVKPQHF. The nucleotides read TGCGCCAGCAGCACTGAGGAGGGTCAGAACTCCAGGGTTGTAAAGCCCCAGCATTTT. The chain is encoded by TRBV5-1 joined to TRBJ1-5, with TRBD1 tentatively as D gene (5 bases match). The CDR3 has 19 amino acids, counting the end cysteine and phenylalanine. Of the read, only the CDR3 DNA is kept; its 57 bases are in frame from base 1. The germline ends are 31 bases apart after V is trimmed by 4 bases and J by 8 bases. CDR1 and CDR2, per the germline V gene, are SGHRS and YFSETQ.